This T cell receptor beta chain came from a study of liver allograft versus peripheral blood T cells. Study-level information: Transplanted-liver and recipient peripheral blood T cell receptor repertoires were compared.

Findings and caveats of the study: In liver allografts, T cell receptor repertoires reportedly differed from the repertoires found in peripheral blood.

This clonotype is labeled medium-sized. Its antigen is currently unknown. TCRdb used MiXCR to reprocess the reads, holding one entry per CDR3 protein. The sample lists approximately 6,800 distinct CDR3 sequences; approximately 15% were seen once. V was clipped by 0 bases and J by 5 bases, with 11 bases between them. The germline V gene encodes CDR1 SGHDT and CDR2 YYEEEE. The CDR3 has 14 residues. This TCR derives from a human patient who had a liver transplant. The T cells may partly be graft donor cells. The V and J genes are TRBV5-6 and TRBJ1-1; D not certain. CDR3 coding DNA: TGTGCCAGCAGCTTGGAAAGGGAGCGGACTGAAGCTTTCTTT. Its translation: CASSLERERTEAFF.